The sequence of this TCR beta chain was determined in a study of cytotoxic CD8 clonotypes in ibrutinib-treated CLL. Study-level results: Public clonotypes, an uncommon group, contracted or remained stable on treatment. Clonality was higher at ibrutinib response and returned toward baseline at progression.

Judged by abundance, this clone is medium-sized. Its antigen is unknown. Produced via immunoSEQ multiplex PCR; TCRdb's table is partial and in-frame only. Counted here are 65,000 to 95,000 clones, about 86% occurring once; the ten biggest clones make up under 6%. The CDR3 loop spans 14 amino acids. The V and J ends lost 2 bases and 7 bases respectively, with 15 bases between them. The germline CDR1 and CDR2 sequences are MNHEY and SVGAGI. V and J are TRBV6-5 and TRBJ2-7; maybe TRBD1 (6 bases). This sequence originates from a human donor with chronic lymphocytic leukemia. This sample comprised PBMCs, obtained before ibrutinib treatment. The CDR3 region is CASSYGGSQREQYF. Here the CDR3 DNA reads TGTGCCAGCAGTTACGGGGGCAGTCAGCGGGAGCAGTACTTC.